These T cell receptor beta chains were read from a single sample in a study of vaccination effects on CD4 cells after COVID-19. These receptors are not linked to any known antigen. Sequencing used immunoSEQ multiplex PCR; TCRdb keeps in-frame clones, though not all of them. The repertoire consists of about 15,000 clones, with 76% occurring once and the leading ten covering roughly 24%. The sample here was CD4+ T cells from PBMCs cultured with HCoV-NL63 spike peptides, taken after COVID-19 vaccination. Receptor source: a human donor who had a prior SARS-CoV-2 infection. CDR3s include the opening cysteine and the closing phenylalanine or tryptophan. Each record gives: J gene, D gene, clone size, V gene, CDR3 protein, CDR3 DNA. A D gene is named only where the DNA matches it firmly. Clone size is given for some rows only: seen once, a few or many times, or a class if the clone is expanded.

TRBJ1-1 NA NA TRBV11-2 CASSWERENTEAFF TGTGCCAGCAGCTGGGAAAGGGAAAACACTGAAGCTTTCTTT
TRBJ2-5 TRBD2 once TRBV4-2 CASSQATGTSGSGETQYF TGTGCCAGCAGCCAAGCTACAGGGACTAGCGGGAGCGGGGAGACCCAGTACTTC
TRBJ2-5 NA few TRBV6-2/TRBV6-3 CASSYIQETQYF TGTGCCAGCAGTTACATCCAAGAGACCCAGTACTTC
TRBJ1-6 NA NA TRBV5-4 CASSGPTGYNSPLHF TGTGCCAGCAGCGGTCCGACGGGATACAATTCACCCCTCCACTTT
TRBJ1-2 TRBD1 NA TRBV5-6 CASSSRGINYGYTF TGTGCCAGCAGCTCCAGGGGGATTAACTATGGCTACACCTTC
TRBJ2-7 TRBD2 NA TRBV7-2 CASSSQFSGAYEQYF TGTGCCAGCAGTTCCCAATTTAGCGGGGCCTACGAGCAGTACTTC
TRBJ1-2 NA NA TRBV3-1/TRBV3-2 CASSQGMGARGYGYTF TGTGCCAGCAGCCAAGGGATGGGGGCACGGGGCTATGGCTACACCTTC
TRBJ2-1 TRBD1 NA TRBV7-7 CASSLDRANEQFF TGTGCTAGCAGCTTAGACAGGGCGAATGAGCAGTTCTTC
TRBJ2-1 NA NA TRBV2 CASSGYLGFEQFF TGTGCCAGCAGTGGGTACCTAGGTTTTGAGCAGTTCTTC
TRBJ1-2 NA once TRBV7-9 CASSLVATLSGGYTF TGTGCCAGCAGCTTAGTGGCGACCCTTTCGGGAGGCTACACCTTC
TRBJ1-1 NA NA TRBV10-3 CAISDSGGGAEAFF TGTGCCATCAGTGACTCCGGAGGGGGGGCTGAAGCTTTCTTT
TRBJ1-4 NA NA TRBV5-5 CASSILPREKLFF TGTGCCAGCAGCATCCTACCACGGGAAAAACTGTTTTTT
TRBJ2-3 NA NA TRBV7-8 CASSPDRTTDTQYF TGTGCCAGCAGCCCTGACAGGACTACGGATACGCAGTATTTT
TRBJ1-2 NA few TRBV4-2 CASSQDRGRIYGYTF TGTGCCAGCAGCCAAGATAGGGGACGGATCTATGGCTACACCTTC
TRBJ2-1 NA few TRBV5-1 CASSLIGGPSSYNEQFF TGCGCCAGCAGCTTGATCGGGGGGCCCAGCTCCTACAATGAGCAGTTCTTC
TRBJ2-7 NA NA TRBV27 CASRRLGVASLYEQYF TGTGCCAGCAGGCGACTCGGGGTAGCGAGTCTCTACGAGCAGTACTTC
TRBJ1-2 NA NA TRBV6-1 CASSEGWNQDGGYTF TGTGCCAGCAGTGAAGGGTGGAACCAAGATGGGGGCTACACCTTC
TRBJ2-5 TRBD1 once TRBV9 CASSMAGTGGETQYF TGTGCCAGCAGCATGGCCGGGACAGGGGGTGAGACCCAGTACTTC
TRBJ1-2 TRBD1 NA TRBV28 CASITPSGTGGLGGYTF TGTGCCAGCATAACACCGAGTGGGACAGGGGGTTTGGGTGGCTACACCTTC
TRBJ1-6 NA NA TRBV12-3/TRBV12-4 CAITTANNSPLHF TGTGCCATTACGACAGCCAATAATTCACCCCTCCACTTT
TRBJ2-1 TRBD2 NA TRBV6-4 CASSETSGDYNEQFF TGTGCCAGCAGTGAGACTAGCGGGGACTACAATGAGCAGTTCTTC
TRBJ2-3 TRBD2 NA TRBV24-1 CATSDPLAGVQDTQYF TGTGCCACCAGTGATCCTCTGGCGGGAGTTCAAGATACGCAGTATTTT
TRBJ1-2 NA NA TRBV12-3/TRBV12-4 CASSFDPGYTF TGTGCCAGCAGTTTCGACCCTGGCTACACCTTC
TRBJ2-3 NA NA TRBV27 CASSPGTQIRTDTQYF TGTGCCAGCAGTCCCGGGACTCAGATACGCACAGATACGCAGTATTTT
TRBJ2-1 TRBD2 NA TRBV5-6 CASSERGRSYNEQFF TGTGCCAGCAGCGAGCGGGGGCGCTCCTACAATGAGCAGTTCTTC
TRBJ2-1 NA NA TRBV7-3 CASYSQAEAPLNEQFF TGTGCCAGCTATTCCCAGGCGGAGGCGCCTCTCAATGAGCAGTTCTTC
TRBJ1-5 TRBD1 NA TRBV27 CASRPSTGGNQPQHF TGTGCCAGCAGACCAAGCACAGGGGGCAATCAGCCCCAGCATTTT
TRBJ1-6 NA NA TRBV7-3 CASSPGMNSPLHF TGTGCCAGCAGCCCGGGGATGAATTCACCCCTCCACTTT
TRBJ1-2 NA NA TRBV20-1 CSARVNYGYTF TGCAGTGCTAGAGTAAACTATGGCTACACCTTC
TRBJ2-7 NA NA TRBV7-2 CASSPSGVGSYEQYF TGTGCCAGCAGCCCTTCCGGAGTGGGTTCCTACGAGCAGTACTTC
TRBJ2-1 TRBD2 NA TRBV7-2 CASSPSGISYNEQFF TGTGCCAGCAGCCCAAGCGGGATCTCCTACAATGAGCAGTTCTTC
TRBJ2-5 TRBD1 NA TRBV27 CASSLTYRGTQYF TGTGCCAGCAGTTTAACCTACAGGGGGACCCAGTACTTC
TRBJ2-7 TRBD1 few TRBV25-1 CASTQGTGGGSGEQYF TGTGCCAGCACACAAGGGACAGGGGGCGGGTCGGGCGAGCAGTACTTC
TRBJ2-3 TRBD2 NA TRBV28 CASRGLRLAGTDTQYF TGTGCCAGCAGAGGCCTGAGGCTAGCGGGCACAGATACGCAGTATTTT
TRBJ2-1 NA NA TRBV24-1 CATSDPGSRNNEQFF TGTGCCACCAGTGATCCAGGGAGCCGAAACAATGAGCAGTTCTTC
TRBJ2-7 TRBD1 few TRBV7-9 CASSLSPDRGHHEQYF TGTGCCAGCAGCTTATCCCCAGACAGGGGGCATCACGAGCAGTACTTC
TRBJ2-5 NA NA TRBV9 CASSPGVWETQYF TGTGCCAGCAGCCCGGGAGTTTGGGAGACCCAGTACTTC
TRBJ2-3 NA NA TRBV7-2 CASSPGLDTQYF TGTGCCAGCAGCCCGGGCTTAGATACGCAGTATTTT
TRBJ1-1 NA NA TRBV28 CASLSRGEQTEAFF TGTGCCAGTCTTTCCAGGGGTGAGCAAACTGAAGCTTTCTTT
TRBJ1-1 NA NA TRBV27 CASRRPTEAFF TGTGCCAGCAGGCGACCCACTGAAGCTTTCTTT
TRBJ1-2 NA NA TRBV11-3 CASSFVGHEGYTF TGTGCCAGCAGCTTTGTTGGGCACGAGGGCTACACCTTC
TRBJ1-2 NA NA TRBV24-1 CATSDLDRGYTF TGTGCCACCAGTGATTTGGATAGAGGCTACACCTTC
TRBJ1-1 NA NA TRBV18 CASSPGNRGGNTEAFF TGTGCCAGCTCACCAGGGAATAGGGGTGGGAACACTGAAGCTTTCTTT
TRBJ2-5 TRBD1 NA TRBV11-2 CASRRAGGRETQYF TGTGCCAGCAGGAGGGCAGGGGGCCGGGAGACCCAGTACTTC
TRBJ1-1 NA once TRBV18 CASSLTGRVINTEAFF TGTGCCAGCTCCCTAACAGGGCGGGTTATTAACACTGAAGCTTTCTTT
TRBJ2-3 NA once TRBV11-2 CASSSLTADTQYF TGTGCCAGCAGCTCCCTGACTGCAGATACGCAGTATTTT
TRBJ2-5 NA NA TRBV15 CATSWGIETQYF TGTGCCACCAGCTGGGGTATTGAGACCCAGTACTTC
TRBJ2-1 NA NA TRBV25-1 CASSESAGKNYNEQFF TGTGCCAGCAGTGAATCGGCAGGGAAAAATTACAATGAGCAGTTCTTC
TRBJ1-5 NA NA TRBV15 CATSRGDLGGNQPQHF TGTGCCACCAGCAGGGGTGACCTGGGCGGCAATCAGCCCCAGCATTTT
TRBJ2-5 NA NA TRBV19 CASSYGRRNQETQYF TGTGCCAGTAGTTATGGGCGGAGGAACCAGGAGACCCAGTACTTC